The clone carrying this T cell receptor (beta chain) was seen only a few times. What it binds is not known. TCRdb analysed the 5' RACE reads with MiXCR anew, one entry per CDR3 protein. The repertoire holds over 85,000 distinct CDR3 sequences, with roughly 19% as singletons. Looked up from germline, CDR1 is SGHTA and CDR2 is FQGNSA. V gave up 5 bases and J gave up 6 bases; unmatched junction bases: 12. The CDR3 runs 15 residues. The sample is drawn from a study of spatial heterogeneity in lung cancer. The overall study: Just over 70 TRACERx patients with early, untreated non-small cell lung cancer donated samples.

As to time point: blood at routine non-recurrence follow-up after resection. General study results and limits: Ubiquitous expanded tumor TCRs were observed in blood more at resection than follow-up.

This receptor was taken from a male donor with early-stage non-small cell lung cancer. V is TRBV7-2 and J is TRBJ1-2; 7 bases match TRBD1. Here the sequenced sample was PBMCs, taken at follow-up. CDR3 bases: TGTGCCAGCAGCCCGAGCGCAGGGGGGGCGGATGGCTACACCTTC. Translated, it gives CASSPSAGGADGYTF. Complete variable domain (other parts from reference TRBV7-2 and TRBJ1-2): GAGVSQSPSNKVTEKGKDVELRCDPISGHTALYWYRQSLGQGLEFLIYFQGNSAPDKSGLPSDRFSAERTGGSVSTLTIQRTQQEDSAVYLCASSPSAGGADGYTFGSGTRLTVV.